The rows below give T cell receptor beta chains drawn from one sample of a study of low-dose radiotherapy and immunotherapy resistance in tumors. Using its own MiXCR run on the reads, TCRdb lists one record per CDR3 protein. The sample lists 45,000 to 75,000 distinct CDR3 sequences; under 30% were seen once. The source material was PBMCs, sampled before treatment. These receptors all come from a male donor with prostate cancer. The CDR3 runs from the conserved cysteine through the conserved F or W. The D gene is left open where the match is weak. The size entry is marked missing in some rows and otherwise reads once, few, many or a size class.

>TRBJ2-1|many|NA|TRBV6-2/TRBV6-3
CASSDMLGQSSYNEQFF
TGTGCCAGCAGTGACATGCTTGGGCAGAGCTCCTACAATGAGCAGTTCTTC
>TRBJ2-3|many|NA|TRBV30
CAWSVAGRTDTQYF
TGTGCCTGGAGTGTGGCAGGGCGCACAGATACGCAGTATTTT
>TRBJ1-1|many|TRBD1|TRBV27
CASSPRTGGTTEAFF
TGTGCCAGCAGTCCGAGGACAGGGGGTACCACTGAAGCTTTCTTT
>TRBJ2-6|NA|NA|TRBV18
CASSPFDQSGANVLTF
TGTGCCAGCTCACCATTTGATCAGTCTGGGGCCAACGTCCTGACTTTC
>TRBJ1-4|many|NA|TRBV4-1
CASSQGRLEKLFF
TGCGCCAGCAGCCAAGGCAGGCTTGAAAAACTGTTTTTT
>TRBJ1-5|many|NA|TRBV18
CASSPGGQPQHF
TGTGCCAGCTCACCAGGGGGTCAGCCCCAGCATTTT
>TRBJ2-5|NA|NA|TRBV6-1
CATMKETQYF
TGTGCCACCATGAAAGAGACCCAGTACTTC
>TRBJ1-6|many|NA|TRBV19
CASSIGTTSTLHF
TGTGCCAGTAGTATTGGTACAACCTCCACCCTCCACTTT
>TRBJ1-2|many|TRBD1|TRBV20-1
CSAAGTGDYGYTF
TGCAGTGCTGCCGGGACAGGCGATTATGGCTACACCTTC
>TRBJ1-4|many|TRBD1|TRBV12-3/TRBV12-4
CASSWTGGGGKLFF
TGTGCCAGCAGCTGGACAGGGGGAGGCGGAAAACTGTTTTTT
>TRBJ2-5|many|NA|TRBV9
CASSVRRGTQETQYF
TGTGCCAGCAGCGTACGGAGGGGGACCCAAGAGACCCAGTACTTC
>TRBJ2-1|many|NA|TRBV25-1
CASRDTPRGEQFF
TGTGCCAGCCGGGACACCCCTCGGGGTGAGCAGTTCTTC
>TRBJ2-7|many|NA|TRBV7-9
CASSRENAGAYEQYF
TGTGCCAGCAGCCGGGAGAACGCAGGGGCCTACGAGCAGTACTTC
>TRBJ2-6|many|TRBD1|TRBV18
CASSPSGGSGANVLTF
TGTGCCAGCTCACCGTCAGGGGGCTCTGGGGCCAACGTCCTGACTTTC
>TRBJ2-5|NA|TRBD1|TRBV24-1
CATSDGTGSETQYF
TGTGCCACCAGTGATGGGACAGGGAGTGAGACCCAGTACTTC
>TRBJ2-3|NA|TRBD1|TRBV18
CASSPIQGVSDTQYF
TGTGCCAGCTCACCAATACAGGGGGTCTCAGATACGCAGTATTTT
>TRBJ2-7|many|NA|TRBV7-9
CASSFQRRNDEQYF
TGTGCCAGCAGCTTTCAGAGAAGGAACGACGAGCAGTACTTC
>TRBJ2-5|many|NA|TRBV20-1
CSARQPQGSGETQYF
TGCAGTGCTAGACAACCACAGGGGAGCGGGGAGACCCAGTACTTC
>TRBJ2-7|many|NA|TRBV3-1
CASSQDITGYQYF
TGTGCCAGCAGCCAAGATATAACCGGGTATCAGTACTTC
>TRBJ1-1|many|TRBD1|TRBV30
CAWSSRRSRGYTEAFF
TGTGCCTGGAGCTCCCGGCGGTCCAGGGGGTACACTGAAGCTTTCTTT
>TRBJ2-1|many|NA|TRBV6-4
CASSDSGAGGYEQFF
TGTGCCAGCAGTGACTCGGGGGCGGGCGGGTATGAGCAGTTCTTC
>TRBJ2-7|many|NA|TRBV11-3
CASSLGPSSREQYF
TGTGCCAGCAGCTTAGGGCCAAGCAGCCGAGAGCAGTACTTC
>TRBJ2-5|once|TRBD2|TRBV11-2
CASSLGGLAGRETQYF
TGTGCCAGCAGCTTAGGGGGACTAGCGGGTCGAGAGACCCAGTACTTC
>TRBJ2-1|many|TRBD2|TRBV4-2
CASSQEGLAGAGGEQFF
TGTGCCAGCAGCCAAGAGGGGCTAGCGGGAGCTGGGGGTGAGCAGTTCTTC
>TRBJ2-3|many|TRBD2|TRBV10-3
CAIRSYTSGGTDTQYF
TGTGCCATCAGGTCATATACTAGCGGGGGAACAGATACGCAGTATTTT
>TRBJ2-4|few|TRBD2|TRBV3-1
CASSPLAGTANIQYF
TGTGCCAGCAGTCCACTAGCGGGGACTGCAAACATTCAGTACTTC
>TRBJ1-4|medium-sized|NA|TRBV7-9
CASSRTEFNEKLFF
TGTGCCAGCAGCCGGACAGAGTTTAATGAAAAACTGTTTTTT
>TRBJ2-1|many|NA|TRBV27
CASSLGGLNANEQFF
TGTGCCAGCAGTTTAGGCGGCCTTAACGCCAATGAGCAGTTCTTC
>TRBJ2-1|many|NA|TRBV11-2
CASSSDPNYYNEQFF
TGTGCCAGCAGCTCCGACCCTAACTATTACAATGAGCAGTTCTTC
>TRBJ1-4|many|TRBD1|TRBV5-5
CASSSTGTATNEKLFF
TGTGCCAGCAGTTCGACAGGGACTGCAACTAATGAAAAACTGTTTTTT
>TRBJ1-6|many|NA|TRBV7-9
CASSPKGAGSSYNSPLHF
TGTGCCAGCAGCCCAAAAGGAGCAGGGAGCTCCTATAATTCACCCCTCCACTTT
>TRBJ2-3|NA|TRBD2|TRBV5-4
CASSLSPGTSGRDTQYF
TGTGCCAGCAGCTTGAGTCCTGGGACTAGCGGGAGAGATACGCAGTATTTT
>TRBJ1-1|many|TRBD1|TRBV7-6
CASSQRQGGTEAFF
TGTGCCAGCAGCCAACGTCAGGGGGGCACTGAAGCTTTCTTT
>TRBJ2-2|many|TRBD2|TRBV11-1
CASSLRLAGYAGELFF
TGTGCCAGCAGCTTGCGACTAGCGGGATATGCCGGGGAGCTGTTTTTT
>TRBJ2-2|NA|TRBD1|TRBV5-1
CASSLDRAGELFF
TGCGCCAGCAGCCTGGACAGGGCCGGGGAGCTGTTTTTT
>TRBJ1-3|NA|NA|TRBV3-1
CASMSGNTIYF
TGTGCCAGCATGTCTGGAAACACCATATATTTT
>TRBJ2-7|NA|NA|TRBV5-1
CASSLATVAYEQYF
TGCGCCAGCAGCTTGGCTACTGTGGCCTACGAGCAGTACTTC
>TRBJ2-1|many|TRBD2|TRBV20-1
CSARIPSGQYNEQFF
TGCAGTGCTCGTATCCCTAGCGGGCAGTACAATGAGCAGTTCTTC
>TRBJ2-2|many|NA|TRBV4-1
CASSQEPGFDTGELFF
TGCGCCAGCAGCCAAGAGCCGGGATTCGACACCGGGGAGCTGTTTTTT
>TRBJ1-6|many|NA|TRBV13
CASSWGGNSPLHF
TGTGCCAGCAGCTGGGGCGGGAATTCACCCCTCCACTTT
>TRBJ2-7|many|NA|TRBV18
CASSPRPASSYEQYF
TGTGCCAGCTCACCACGTCCGGCATCCTCCTACGAGCAGTACTTC
>TRBJ2-7|many|NA|TRBV20-1
CSADGGAIYEQYF
TGCAGTGCTGATGGGGGGGCCATCTACGAGCAGTACTTC
>TRBJ1-1|NA|TRBD1|TRBV5-1
CASSTGTGDTEAFF
TGCGCCAGCAGCACCGGGACAGGCGACACTGAAGCTTTCTTT
>TRBJ2-5|many|TRBD2|TRBV28
CASSVLAGGQETQYF
TGTGCCAGCAGTGTGCTAGCGGGAGGGCAAGAGACCCAGTACTTC
>TRBJ2-1|many|TRBD2|TRBV5-4
CASSWAAGGSYNEQFF
TGTGCCAGCAGCTGGGCGGCGGGGGGATCCTACAATGAGCAGTTCTTC
>TRBJ2-3|many|NA|TRBV6-1
CASSEALAATDTQYF
TGTGCCAGCAGTGAAGCGTTAGCGGCCACAGATACGCAGTATTTT
>TRBJ2-2|many|NA|TRBV19
CASRAGTVNTGELFF
TGTGCCAGTAGGGCCGGGACGGTGAACACCGGGGAGCTGTTTTTT
>TRBJ1-5|many|TRBD1|TRBV7-9
CASSFDRGGWQPQHF
TGTGCCAGCAGCTTCGACAGGGGGGGTTGGCAGCCCCAGCATTTT
>TRBJ2-5|few|NA|TRBV10-3
CATARGSTGSGSLGTQYF
TGTGCCACAGCCCGGGGATCGACAGGATCGGGGTCCTTGGGGACCCAGTACTTC
>TRBJ2-7|NA|TRBD2|TRBV4-1
CASSPGPGRAHEQYF
TGCGCCAGCAGCCCCGGCCCCGGGAGGGCCCACGAGCAGTACTTC
>TRBJ2-1|few|TRBD1|TRBV4-3
CASSRGTGTNNEQFF
TGCGCCAGCAGTCGCGGGACAGGGACCAACAATGAGCAGTTCTTC
>TRBJ2-2|many|NA|TRBV19
CASSIRASSTTGELFF
TGTGCCAGTAGTATTCGGGCTAGCTCCACCACCGGGGAGCTGTTTTTT
>TRBJ1-5|many|NA|TRBV30
CAWSEGAGNQPQHF
TGTGCCTGGAGTGAAGGGGCAGGCAATCAGCCCCAGCATTTT
>TRBJ2-3|many|NA|TRBV12-3/TRBV12-4
CASSFPGLQTDTQYF
TGTGCCAGCAGTTTCCCGGGACTTCAGACAGATACGCAGTATTTT
>TRBJ2-1|medium-sized|NA|TRBV28
CATMSGGGREQFF
TGTGCCACCATGTCGGGTGGGGGTCGCGAGCAGTTCTTC